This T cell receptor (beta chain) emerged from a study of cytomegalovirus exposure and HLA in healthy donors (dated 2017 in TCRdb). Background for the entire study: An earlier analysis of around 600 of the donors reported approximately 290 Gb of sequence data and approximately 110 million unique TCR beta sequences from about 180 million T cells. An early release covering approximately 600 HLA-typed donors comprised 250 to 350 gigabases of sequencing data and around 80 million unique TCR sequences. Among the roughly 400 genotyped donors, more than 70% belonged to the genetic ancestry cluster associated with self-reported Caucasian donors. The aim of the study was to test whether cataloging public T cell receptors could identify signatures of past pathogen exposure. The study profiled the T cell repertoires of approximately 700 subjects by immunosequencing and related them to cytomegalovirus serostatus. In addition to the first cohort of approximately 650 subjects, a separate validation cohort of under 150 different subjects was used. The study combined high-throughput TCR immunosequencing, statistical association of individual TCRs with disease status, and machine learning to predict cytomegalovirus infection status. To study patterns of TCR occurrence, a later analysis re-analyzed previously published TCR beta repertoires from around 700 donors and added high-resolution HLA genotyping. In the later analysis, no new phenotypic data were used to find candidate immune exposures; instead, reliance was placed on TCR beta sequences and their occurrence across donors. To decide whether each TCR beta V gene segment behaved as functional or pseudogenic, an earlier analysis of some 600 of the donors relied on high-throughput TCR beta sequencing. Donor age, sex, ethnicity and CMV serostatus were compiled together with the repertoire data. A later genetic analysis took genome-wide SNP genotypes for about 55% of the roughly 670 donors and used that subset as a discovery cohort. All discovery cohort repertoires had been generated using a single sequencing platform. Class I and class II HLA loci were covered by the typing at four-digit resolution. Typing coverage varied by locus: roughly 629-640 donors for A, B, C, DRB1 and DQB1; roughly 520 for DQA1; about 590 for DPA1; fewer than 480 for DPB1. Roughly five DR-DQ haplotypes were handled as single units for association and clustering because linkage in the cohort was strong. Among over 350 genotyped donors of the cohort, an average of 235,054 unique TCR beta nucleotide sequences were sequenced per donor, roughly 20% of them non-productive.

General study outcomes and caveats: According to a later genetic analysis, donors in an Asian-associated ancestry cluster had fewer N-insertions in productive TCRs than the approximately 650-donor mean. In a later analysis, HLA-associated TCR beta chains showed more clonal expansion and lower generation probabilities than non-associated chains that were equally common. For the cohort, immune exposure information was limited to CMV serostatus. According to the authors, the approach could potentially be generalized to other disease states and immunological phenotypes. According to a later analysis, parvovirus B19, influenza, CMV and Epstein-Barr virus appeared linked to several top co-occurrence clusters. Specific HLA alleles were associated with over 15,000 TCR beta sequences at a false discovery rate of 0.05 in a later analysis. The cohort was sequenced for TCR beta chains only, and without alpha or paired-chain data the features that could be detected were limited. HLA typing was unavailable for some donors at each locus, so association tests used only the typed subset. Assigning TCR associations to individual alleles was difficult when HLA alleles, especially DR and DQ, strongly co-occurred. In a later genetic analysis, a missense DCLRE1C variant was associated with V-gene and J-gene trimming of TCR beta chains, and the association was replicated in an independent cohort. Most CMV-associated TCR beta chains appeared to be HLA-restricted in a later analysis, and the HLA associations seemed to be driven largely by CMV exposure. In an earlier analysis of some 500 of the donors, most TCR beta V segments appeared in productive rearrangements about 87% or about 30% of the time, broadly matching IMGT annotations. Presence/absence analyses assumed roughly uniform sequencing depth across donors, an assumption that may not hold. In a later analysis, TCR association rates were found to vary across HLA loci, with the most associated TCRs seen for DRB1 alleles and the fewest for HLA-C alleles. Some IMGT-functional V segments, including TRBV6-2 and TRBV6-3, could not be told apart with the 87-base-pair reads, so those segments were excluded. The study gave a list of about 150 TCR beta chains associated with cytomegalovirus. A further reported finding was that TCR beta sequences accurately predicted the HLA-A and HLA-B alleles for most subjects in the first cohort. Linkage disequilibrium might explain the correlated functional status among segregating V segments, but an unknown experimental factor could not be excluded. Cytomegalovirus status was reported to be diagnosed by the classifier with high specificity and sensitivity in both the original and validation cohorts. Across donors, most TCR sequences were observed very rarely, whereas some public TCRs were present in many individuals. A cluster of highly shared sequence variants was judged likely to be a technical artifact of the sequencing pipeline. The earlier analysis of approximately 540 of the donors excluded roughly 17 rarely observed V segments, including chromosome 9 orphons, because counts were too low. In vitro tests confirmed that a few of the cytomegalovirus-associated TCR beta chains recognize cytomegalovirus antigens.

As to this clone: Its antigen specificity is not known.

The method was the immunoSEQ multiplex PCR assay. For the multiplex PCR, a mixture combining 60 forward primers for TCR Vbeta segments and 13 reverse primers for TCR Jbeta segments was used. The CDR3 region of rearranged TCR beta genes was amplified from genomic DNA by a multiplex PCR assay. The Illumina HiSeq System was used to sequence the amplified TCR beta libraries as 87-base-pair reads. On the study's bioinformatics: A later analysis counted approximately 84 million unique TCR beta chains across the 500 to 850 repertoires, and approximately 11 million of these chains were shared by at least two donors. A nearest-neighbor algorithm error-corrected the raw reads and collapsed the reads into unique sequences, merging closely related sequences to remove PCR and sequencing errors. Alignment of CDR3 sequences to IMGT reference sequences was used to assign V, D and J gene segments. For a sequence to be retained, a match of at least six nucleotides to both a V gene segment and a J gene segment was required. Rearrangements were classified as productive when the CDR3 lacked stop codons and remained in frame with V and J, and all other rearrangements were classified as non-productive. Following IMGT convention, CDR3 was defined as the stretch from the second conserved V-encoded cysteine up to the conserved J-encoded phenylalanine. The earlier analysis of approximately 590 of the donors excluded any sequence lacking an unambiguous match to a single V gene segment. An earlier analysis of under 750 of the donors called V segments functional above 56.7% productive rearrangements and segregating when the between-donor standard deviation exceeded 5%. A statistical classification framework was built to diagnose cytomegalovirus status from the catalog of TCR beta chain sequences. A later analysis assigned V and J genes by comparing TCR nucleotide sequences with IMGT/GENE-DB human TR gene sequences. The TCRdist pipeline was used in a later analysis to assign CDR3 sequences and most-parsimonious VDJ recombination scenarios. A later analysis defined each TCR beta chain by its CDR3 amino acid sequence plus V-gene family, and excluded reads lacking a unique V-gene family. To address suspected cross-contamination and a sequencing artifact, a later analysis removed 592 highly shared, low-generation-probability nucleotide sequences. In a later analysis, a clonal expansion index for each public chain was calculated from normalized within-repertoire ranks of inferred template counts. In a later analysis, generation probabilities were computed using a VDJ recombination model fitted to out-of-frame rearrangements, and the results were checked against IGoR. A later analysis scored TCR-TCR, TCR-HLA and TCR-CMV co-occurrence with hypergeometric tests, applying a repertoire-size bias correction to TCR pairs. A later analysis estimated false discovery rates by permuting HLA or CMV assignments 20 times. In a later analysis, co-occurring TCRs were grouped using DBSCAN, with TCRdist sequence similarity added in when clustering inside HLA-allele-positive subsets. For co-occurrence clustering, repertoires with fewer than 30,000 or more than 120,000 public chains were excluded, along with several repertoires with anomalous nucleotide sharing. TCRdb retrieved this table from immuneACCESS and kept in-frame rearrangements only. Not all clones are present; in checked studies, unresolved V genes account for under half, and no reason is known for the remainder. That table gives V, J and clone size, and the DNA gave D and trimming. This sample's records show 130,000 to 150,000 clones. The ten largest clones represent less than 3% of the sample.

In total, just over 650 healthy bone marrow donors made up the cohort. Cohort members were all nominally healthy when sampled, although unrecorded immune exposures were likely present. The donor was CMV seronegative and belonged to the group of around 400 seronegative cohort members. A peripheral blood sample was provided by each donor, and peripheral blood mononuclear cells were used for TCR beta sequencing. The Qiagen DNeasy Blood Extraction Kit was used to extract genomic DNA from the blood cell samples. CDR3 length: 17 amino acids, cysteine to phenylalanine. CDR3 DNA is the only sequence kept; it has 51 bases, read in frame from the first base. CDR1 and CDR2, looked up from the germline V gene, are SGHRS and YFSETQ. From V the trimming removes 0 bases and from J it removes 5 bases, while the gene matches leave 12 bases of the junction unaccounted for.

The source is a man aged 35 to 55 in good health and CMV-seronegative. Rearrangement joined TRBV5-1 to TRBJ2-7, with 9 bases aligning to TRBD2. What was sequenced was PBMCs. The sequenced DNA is TGCGCCAGCAGCTTGGAGGGGCCGCGCGGGGGGGCCAACGAGCAGTACTTC. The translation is CASSLEGPRGGANEQYF.